Shown below are 29 T cell receptor beta chains from a single sample sequenced in a study of OX40 agonist ivuxolimab in advanced cancers. Sequencing used immunoSEQ multiplex PCR; TCRdb keeps in-frame clones, though not all of them. The sample gives tens of thousands of clones, about 94% of which show up once; 11% is in the top ten. Sequencing used CD4+ or CD8+ T cells sorted from blood, obtained in a trial of the OX40 agonist ivuxolimab. The receptors were gathered from an adult with an advanced solid tumor such as melanoma, head and neck, liver or kidney cancer.

This chain uses TRBV6-1 with TRBJ1-5; D unclear. The V and J ends lost 1 base and 0 bases respectively, with 22 bases between them. Germline lookup yields CDR1 MNHNS and CDR2 SASEGT. This CDR3 has 20 amino acids. CDR3 sequence: CASSEGYYGWSTHSNQPQHF. In DNA, the CDR3 is TGTGCCAGCAGTGAAGGCTATTATGGGTGGAGTACACATAGCAATCAGCCCCAGCATTTT.

The V and J genes are TRBV7-9 and TRBJ2-3, with TRBD2 matching 8 bases. CDR1 SEHNR and CDR2 FQNEAQ come from the germline V gene (reference sequence). There are 16 residues in the CDR3. V was clipped by 5 bases and J by 3 bases; unmatched bases: 10. The CDR3 bases are TGTGCCAGCAGCCGGGACGGGGGGGAGTGGACAGATACGCAGTATTTT. This encodes CASSRDGGEWTDTQYF.

Concerning this clone itself: The sample carries other DNA sequences with the same CDR3. This sequence joins TRBV28 and TRBJ2-7, with TRBD1 matching 8 bases. Unmatched junction bases numbered 5, after V lost 3 bases and J lost 4 bases. This CDR3 has 14 amino acids. Germline CDR1 reads MDHEN; CDR2 reads SYDVKM. The CDR3 is CASSFRGTGYEQYF. The CDR3 bases are TGTGCCAGCAGTTTTCGGGGGACAGGTTACGAGCAGTACTTC.

This chain uses TRBV4-3 with TRBJ2-7, with 7 bases aligning to TRBD2. Germline V gene sequence: CDR1 LGHNA, CDR2 YSLEER. This CDR3 contains 15 residues. Trimming took 1 base from V and 3 from J; bases not matched to a gene: 6. The CDR3 bases are TGCGCCAGCAGCCAAGGAGCTAGCGGACGCTACGAGCAGTACTTC. It translates to CASSQGASGRYEQYF.

The chain uses TRBV4-3 and TRBJ2-1; D is perhaps TRBD2 (6 bases). The germline CDR1 and CDR2 sequences are LGHNA and YSLEER. V shed 2 bases and J shed 2 bases, with 10 bases lying between them. The CDR3 covers 15 residues. As DNA, the CDR3 is TGCGCCAGCAGCCAACCCGGGAGTACCTACAATGAGCAGTTCTTC. It codes for CASSQPGSTYNEQFF.

The chain is built from TRBV4-1 and TRBJ2-1; 11 bases match TRBD2. Trimming at V came to 4 bases and at J to 4 bases, leaving 18 bases not matched to a gene. The CDR3 spans 20 residues. From germline, CDR1 is MGHRA and CDR2 YSYEKL. This CDR3 is CASSRILAGGPYTTYNEQFF. DNA of the CDR3: TGCGCCAGCAGCCGAATCCTAGCGGGAGGTCCCTACACCACATACAATGAGCAGTTCTTC.

This chain's CDR3 is CAWTRASRDYGYTF. The CDR3 DNA follows: TGTGCCTGGACTCGGGCATCTCGGGACTATGGCTACACCTTC. The chain is built from TRBV30 and TRBJ1-2; no reliable D call. Germline CDR1 is GTSNPN and CDR2 is SVGIG (reference sequence). Trimming removed 4 bases at V and 3 bases at J, with 15 bases between. The CDR3 runs to 14 residues.

V and J are TRBV30 and TRBJ2-1, with 10 bases fitting TRBD2. Germline V CDR1 and CDR2: GTSNPN, SVGIG (reference sequence). V gave up 0 bases and J gave up 3 bases; unmatched junction bases: 14. The CDR3 totals 19 residues. CDR3 region: CAWSVKASGSPLIYNEQFF. The CDR3 nucleotides read TGTGCCTGGAGTGTAAAGGCTAGCGGGAGCCCCCTAATCTACAATGAGCAGTTCTTC.

The genes are TRBV28 and TRBJ2-6; perhaps TRBD1 as D (6 bases). The length of the CDR3 is 18 residues. Trimming took 6 bases from V and 4 from J, leaving 22 bases between them. Per germline, CDR1 MDHEN and CDR2 SYDVKM. The CDR3 protein is CASREGGLSDTGANVLTF. As DNA, the CDR3 is TGTGCCAGCAGGGAAGGGGGTTTATCTGACACCGGGGCCAACGTCCTGACTTTC.

This clone was seen once. The chain has TRBV11-1 and TRBJ2-1; the match to TRBD2 covers 12 bases. The V and J ends lost 5 bases and 1 base, in that order; junction bases with no gene match: 9. Germline lookup yields CDR1 SGHAT and CDR2 FQDESV (reference sequence). The CDR3 is 18 residues long. As DNA, the CDR3 is TGTGCCAGCAGCCCAGGGCTAGCGGGAGGGAAATCCTACAATGAGCAGTTCTTC. It translates to CASSPGLAGGKSYNEQFF.

This clone has a single count. This chain joins TRBV4-2 and TRBJ2-7, with 10 bases lining up with TRBD2. V gave up 3 bases and J gave up 5 bases; unmatched junction bases: 7. This CDR3 region has 15 residues. From germline, CDR1 is LGHNA and CDR2 YNFKEQ. The CDR3 here is CASSHGTSEINEQYF. CDR3 in DNA: TGTGCCAGCAGCCACGGGACTAGCGAGATCAACGAGCAGTACTTC.

This rearrangement joins TRBV9 to TRBJ1-2; tentatively, D is TRBD1 (6 bases). The CDR3 is 17 residues long. V lost 0 bases and J lost 3, with 18 bases in between. Germline V gives CDR1 SGDLS, CDR2 YYNGEE. CDR3: CASSVATSGGHYYGYTF. The CDR3 bases are TGTGCCAGCAGCGTAGCTACTTCTGGGGGGCACTACTATGGCTACACCTTC.

The chain carries TRBV6-1 and TRBJ1-2; possibly TRBD1 for D (6 bases). Germline assignment: CDR1 MNHNS and CDR2 SASEGT. V lost 6 bases and J 0 bases, leaving 14 bases between the germline ends. The length of the CDR3 is 15 residues. The CDR3 sequence is CASREQGNSNYGYTF. Here the CDR3 DNA reads TGTGCCAGCAGGGAACAGGGTAACTCTAACTATGGCTACACCTTC.

The chain links TRBV29-1 to TRBJ1-2, with D possibly TRBD1 on 5 matching bases. CDR3 length equals 15 residues. Trimming shortened V by 1 base and J by 3 bases, and 15 bases separated the two germline ends. From germline, CDR1 is SQVTM and CDR2 ANQGSEA. The CDR3 loop is CSVEGGAGRYYGYTF. DNA of the CDR3: TGCAGCGTTGAAGGTGGGGCAGGGCGGTACTATGGCTACACCTTC. Full variable domain (remainder filled in from reference TRBV29-1 and TRBJ1-2): SAVISQKPSRDICQRGTSLTIQCQVDSQVTMMFWYRQQPGQSLTLIATANQGSEATYESGFVIDKFPISRPNLTFSTLTVSNMSPEDSSIYLCSVEGGAGRYYGYTFGSGTRLTVV.

The chain couples TRBV5-4 to TRBJ2-1; 7 bases are a match to TRBD2. V lost 3 bases, J lost 0 bases, and 0 bases stayed unmatched. The germline gives CDR1 SGHNT, CDR2 YYREEE (reference sequence). This CDR3 spans 14 amino acids. The CDR3 DNA is TGTGCCAGCAGCTGGACTAGCTCCTACAATGAGCAGTTCTTC. Translated: CASSWTSSYNEQFF.

V and J are TRBV30 and TRBJ2-3; TRBD2 might be the D (5 bases). The CDR3 is made up of 15 amino acids. Germline assignment: CDR1 GTSNPN and CDR2 SVGIG (reference sequence). The V end lost 0 bases, the J end lost 5 bases, and 15 bases lay between the germline ends. The CDR3 bases are TGTGCCTGGAGTGTAGGGAGCTTCGGTAGAGATACGCAGTATTTT. Translated, it gives CAWSVGSFGRDTQYF.

The rearrangement links TRBV5-1 to TRBJ2-7; D may be TRBD2 (6 bases). Germline V lookup: CDR1 SGHRS, CDR2 YFSETQ. CDR3 size: 15 residues. V gave up 4 bases and J gave up 3 bases, with 17 bases separating them. CDR3 sequence (DNA): TGCGCCAGCAGCCTTGGAGGGACGGATAACTACGAGCAGTACTTC. Translation: CASSLGGTDNYEQYF. Together with reference TRBV5-1 and TRBJ2-7, the CDR3 gives the full variable domain: KAGVTQTPRYLIKTRGQQVTLSCSPISGHRSVSWYQQTPGQGLQFLFEYFSETQRNKGNFPGRFSGRQFSNSRSEMNVSTLELGDSALYLCASSLGGTDNYEQYFGPGTRLTVT.

This chain joins TRBV2 and TRBJ2-7; D is uncertain. This CDR3 is 11 amino acids long. Germline CDR1 reads SNHLY; CDR2 reads FYNNEI. V lost 7 bases and J 5 bases, leaving 9 bases between the germline ends. The CDR3 nucleotides are TGTGCCAGCATCCTGGCAGACGAGCAGTACTTC. It encodes CASILADEQYF.

The chain links TRBV19 to TRBJ2-1, with D unresolved. V lost 3 bases to trimming and J lost 2 bases, with 14 bases between them. From germline, CDR1 is LNHDA and CDR2 SQIVND (reference sequence). The CDR3 has 16 amino acids. CDR3 loop: CASSISPHATYNEQFF. Written as DNA, the CDR3 is TGTGCCAGTAGTATCTCTCCCCATGCGACCTACAATGAGCAGTTCTTC.

This clone has just a few counts. V is TRBV4-3 and J is TRBJ2-1; TRBD2 is a possible D gene (5 bases). Germline V gene sequence: CDR1 LGHNA, CDR2 YSLEER. V was trimmed by 6 bases and J by 0 bases, leaving 12 bases between them. This CDR3 spans 15 amino acids. The CDR3 DNA is TGCGCCAGCAGACTAGACACAAGCTCCTACAATGAGCAGTTCTTC. Its protein is CASRLDTSSYNEQFF.

V and J are TRBV4-3 and TRBJ2-5, with D tentatively TRBD1 (6 bases). Trimming pared 1 base from V and 5 bases from J, leaving 17 bases between. Germline V gene lookup returns CDR1 LGHNA and CDR2 YSLEER. The CDR3 sequence is 16 residues long. CDR3 protein: CASSQGAGDSRETQYF. In DNA form, the CDR3 reads TGCGCCAGCAGCCAAGGGGCAGGGGATAGTAGGGAGACCCAGTACTTC.

The chain links TRBV4-3 to TRBJ1-1; D unclear. The CDR3 covers 18 residues. Per germline, CDR1 LGHNA and CDR2 YSLEER. V lost 1 base to trimming and J lost 0 bases, with 18 bases between them. The CDR3 is CASSQVWRATVMNTEAFF. Here the CDR3 DNA reads TGCGCCAGCAGCCAAGTGTGGAGGGCGACGGTGATGAACACTGAAGCTTTCTTT.

The chain is built from TRBV6-1 and TRBJ2-7; unclear D gene. The V gene's germline CDR1 is MNHNS and CDR2 SASEGT. V lost 9 bases to trimming and J lost 2 bases, with 14 bases between them. The CDR3 loop spans 13 amino acids. CDR3 sequence reads: CASDSHPTYEQYF. CDR3 nucleotides: TGTGCCAGTGACTCCCACCCAACCTACGAGCAGTACTTC.

This chain connects TRBV4-1 to TRBJ1-2; no clear D gene. Germline values: CDR1 MGHRA, CDR2 YSYEKL. This CDR3 has 16 amino acids. V was trimmed by 1 base and J by 3 bases, leaving 15 bases between them. The CDR3 DNA follows: TGCGCCAGCAGCCAAGCCCCGGAGAGAACCCACTATGGCTACACCTTC. As protein: CASSQAPERTHYGYTF.

The chain uses TRBV19 and TRBJ2-2; D is perhaps TRBD2 (5 bases). Germline V CDR1 and CDR2: LNHDA, SQIVND (reference sequence). The CDR3 totals 13 residues. Trimming cost V 10 bases and J 0 bases, with 9 bases left between them. CDR3 protein: CATLAPNTGELFF. The CDR3 region has the DNA TGTGCCACCTTAGCGCCGAACACCGGGGAGCTGTTTTTT.

V and J are TRBV28 and TRBJ2-7; a weak D match, TRBD2 (5 bases). Germline V gene data show CDR1 as MDHEN and CDR2 as SYDVKM. V gave up 2 bases and J gave up 4 bases, with 12 bases separating them. This CDR3 has 14 residues. CDR3: CASSLAGGPYEQYF. The CDR3 DNA sequence: TGTGCCAGCAGTTTAGCAGGAGGCCCTTACGAGCAGTACTTC.

V usage is TRBV27 and J usage is TRBJ2-3, with TRBD1 matching over 9 bases. Germline CDR1 is MNHEY and CDR2 is SMNVEV (reference sequence). CDR3 length: 15 amino acids. Trimming took 5 bases from V and 4 from J; bases not matched to a gene: 7. This CDR3 reads CASSTRTGVPDTQYF. CDR3 nucleotides: TGTGCCAGCAGTACCCGGACAGGGGTTCCAGATACGCAGTATTTT.

This chain links TRBV28 with TRBJ2-1; no clear D. V was pared by 1 base and J by 1 base, with 8 bases between. Germline CDR1 reads MDHEN; CDR2 reads SYDVKM. The CDR3 sequence is 15 residues long. The CDR3 sequence: CASSLSAHSYNEQFF. DNA for the CDR3: TGTGCCAGCAGTTTATCAGCCCATTCCTACAATGAGCAGTTCTTC.

The chain carries TRBV4-1 and TRBJ2-3; 9 bases align to TRBD2. With 2 bases clipped from V and 8 bases from J, the junction kept 5 bases outside the gene matches. The CDR3 covers 14 residues. CDR1 is MGHRA, CDR2 YSYEKL, per germline. For the CDR3, the DNA is TGCGCCAGCAGCCAAATAGCGGGAGTAGGTACGCAGTATTTT. It specifies CASSQIAGVGTQYF.